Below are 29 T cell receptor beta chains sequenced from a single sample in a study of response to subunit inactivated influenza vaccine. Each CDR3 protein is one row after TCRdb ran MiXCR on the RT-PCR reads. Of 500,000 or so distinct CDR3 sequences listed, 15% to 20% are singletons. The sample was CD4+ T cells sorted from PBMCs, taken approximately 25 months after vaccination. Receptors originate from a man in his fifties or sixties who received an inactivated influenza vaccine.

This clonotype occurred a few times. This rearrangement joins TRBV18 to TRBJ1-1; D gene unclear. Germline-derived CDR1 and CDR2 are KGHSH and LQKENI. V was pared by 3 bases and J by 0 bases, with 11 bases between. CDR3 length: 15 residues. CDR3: CASSPVSGLNTEAFF. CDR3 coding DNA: TGTGCCAGCTCACCGGTTAGCGGCTTGAACACTGAAGCTTTCTTT.

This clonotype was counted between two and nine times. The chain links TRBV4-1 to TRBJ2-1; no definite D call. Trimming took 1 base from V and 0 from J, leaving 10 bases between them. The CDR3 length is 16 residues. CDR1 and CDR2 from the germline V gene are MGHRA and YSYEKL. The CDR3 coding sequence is TGCGCCAGCAGCCAAGTCCCAGGAAGCTCCTACAATGAGCAGTTCTTC. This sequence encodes CASSQVPGSSYNEQFF.

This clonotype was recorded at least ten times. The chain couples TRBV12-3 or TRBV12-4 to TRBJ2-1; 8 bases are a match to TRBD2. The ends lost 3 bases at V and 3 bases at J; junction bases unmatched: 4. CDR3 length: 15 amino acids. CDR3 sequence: CASSFTSGLYNEQFF. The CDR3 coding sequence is TGTGCCAGCAGTTTCACTAGCGGACTCTACAATGAGCAGTTCTTC.

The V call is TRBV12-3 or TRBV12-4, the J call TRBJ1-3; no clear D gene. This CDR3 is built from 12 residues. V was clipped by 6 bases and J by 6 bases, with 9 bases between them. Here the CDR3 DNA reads TGTGCCAGCAGCCTCAGGAAAAACACCATATATTTT. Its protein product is CASSLRKNTIYF.

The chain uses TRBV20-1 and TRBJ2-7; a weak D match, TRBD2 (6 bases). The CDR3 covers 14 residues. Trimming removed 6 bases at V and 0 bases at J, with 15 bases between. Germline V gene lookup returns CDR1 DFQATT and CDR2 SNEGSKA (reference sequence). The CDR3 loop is CSASGLSSSYEQYF. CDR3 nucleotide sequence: TGCAGTGCATCGGGACTTTCGAGCTCCTACGAGCAGTACTTC.

The CDR3 sequence is CASSLIFTGELFF. The CDR3 nucleotides read TGTGCCAGCAGTTTAATCTTCACCGGGGAGCTGTTTTTT. The rearrangement uses TRBV12-3 or TRBV12-4 and TRBJ2-2; D is ambiguous. This CDR3 is built from 13 residues. V was cut by 2 bases and J by 4 bases, with 5 bases left in between.

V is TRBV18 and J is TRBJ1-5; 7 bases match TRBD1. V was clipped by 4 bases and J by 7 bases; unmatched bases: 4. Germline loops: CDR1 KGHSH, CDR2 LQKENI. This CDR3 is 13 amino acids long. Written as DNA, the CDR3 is TGTGCCAGCTCACAGGGACAGCGCCAGCCCCAGCATTTT. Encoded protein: CASSQGQRQPQHF.

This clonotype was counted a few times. CDR3 sequence reads: CASSFAPSGIPYF. CDR3 nucleotides: TGTGCCAGCAGTTTTGCACCTAGCGGGATTCCTTACTTC. The chain carries TRBV12-3 or TRBV12-4 and TRBJ2-7, with TRBD2 matching over 9 bases. The CDR3 sequence is 13 residues long. Trimming at V came to 3 bases and at J to 13 bases, leaving 10 bases not matched to a gene.

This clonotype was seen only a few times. CDR3 coding DNA: TGTGCCAGCAGTTTACCGGGACAGGGGGCCGGGGAGCTGTTTTTT. This encodes CASSLPGQGAGELFF. This chain connects TRBV28 to TRBJ2-2, with 11 bases fitting TRBD1. Germline values: CDR1 MDHEN, CDR2 SYDVKM. CDR3 length: 15 amino acids. Unmatched junction bases numbered 2, after V lost 2 bases and J lost 6 bases.

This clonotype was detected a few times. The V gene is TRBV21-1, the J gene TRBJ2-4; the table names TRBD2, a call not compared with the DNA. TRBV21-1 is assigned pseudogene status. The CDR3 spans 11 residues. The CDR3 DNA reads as TGTGCCAGCAGCAAAGCGGGCTGCGGGATGTTC. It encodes CASSKAGCGMF.

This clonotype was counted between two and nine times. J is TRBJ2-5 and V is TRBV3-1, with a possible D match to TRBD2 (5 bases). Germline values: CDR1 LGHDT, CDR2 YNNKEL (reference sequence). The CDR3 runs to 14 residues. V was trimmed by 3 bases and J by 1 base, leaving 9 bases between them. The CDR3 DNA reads TGTGCCAGCAGCCACCTAGCTACCCAAGAGACCCAGTACTTC. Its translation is CASSHLATQETQYF.

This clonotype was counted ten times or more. As DNA, the CDR3 is TGTGCCAGCAGCCTCGGGGGTGGGAGACCCCTCCACTTT. It specifies CASSLGGGRPLHF. The chain is built from TRBV7-2 and TRBJ1-6, with D perhaps matching TRBD1 (5 bases). V was clipped by 5 bases and J by 12 bases, with 14 bases between them. The CDR3 loop spans 13 amino acids. The germline V gene has CDR1 SGHTA and CDR2 FQGNSA.

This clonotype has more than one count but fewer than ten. CDR3 amino acids: CSVIPSSGRGNEQFF. CDR3 in DNA: TGCAGCGTTATACCCTCTAGCGGGAGAGGCAATGAGCAGTTCTTC. The chain recombines TRBV29-1 with TRBJ2-1; 10 bases are shared with TRBD2. CDR1 and CDR2 from the germline V gene are SQVTM and ANQGSEA. CDR3 length: 15 residues. V lost 5 bases and J lost 6; bases outside the gene matches: 10.

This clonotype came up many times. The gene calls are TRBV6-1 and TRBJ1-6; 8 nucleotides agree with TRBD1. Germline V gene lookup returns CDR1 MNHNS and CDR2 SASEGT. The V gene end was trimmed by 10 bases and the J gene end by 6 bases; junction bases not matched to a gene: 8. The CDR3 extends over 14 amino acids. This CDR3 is CATNGQGFNSPLHF. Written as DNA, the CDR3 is TGTGCCACTAACGGACAGGGATTTAATTCACCCCTCCACTTT.

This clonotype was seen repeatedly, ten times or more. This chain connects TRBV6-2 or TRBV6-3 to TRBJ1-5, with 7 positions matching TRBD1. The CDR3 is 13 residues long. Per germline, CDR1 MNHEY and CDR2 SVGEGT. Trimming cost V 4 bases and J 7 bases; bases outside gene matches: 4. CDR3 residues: CASSFQTGQPQHF. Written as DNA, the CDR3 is TGTGCCAGCAGTTTCCAGACAGGGCAGCCCCAGCATTTT.

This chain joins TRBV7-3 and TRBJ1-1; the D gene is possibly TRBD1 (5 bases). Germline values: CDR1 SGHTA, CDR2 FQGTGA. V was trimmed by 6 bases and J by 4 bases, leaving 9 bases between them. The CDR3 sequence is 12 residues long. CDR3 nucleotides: TGTGCCAGCAGTAACGGGGGCACTGAAGCTTTCTTT. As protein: CASSNGGTEAFF.

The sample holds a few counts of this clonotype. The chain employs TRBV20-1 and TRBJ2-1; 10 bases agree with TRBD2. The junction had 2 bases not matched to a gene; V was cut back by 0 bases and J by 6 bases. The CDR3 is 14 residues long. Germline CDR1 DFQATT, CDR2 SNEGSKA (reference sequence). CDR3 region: CSAREAGGINEQFF. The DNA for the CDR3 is TGCAGTGCTAGAGAAGCGGGAGGGATCAATGAGCAGTTCTTC.

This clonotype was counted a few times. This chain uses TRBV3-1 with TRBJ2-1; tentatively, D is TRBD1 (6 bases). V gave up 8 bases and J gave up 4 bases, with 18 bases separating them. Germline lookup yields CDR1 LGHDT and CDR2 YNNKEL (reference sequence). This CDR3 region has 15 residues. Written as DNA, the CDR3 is TGTGCCAGCCACCATAGGGCAGGGGCGTACAATGAGCAGTTCTTC. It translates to CASHHRAGAYNEQFF.

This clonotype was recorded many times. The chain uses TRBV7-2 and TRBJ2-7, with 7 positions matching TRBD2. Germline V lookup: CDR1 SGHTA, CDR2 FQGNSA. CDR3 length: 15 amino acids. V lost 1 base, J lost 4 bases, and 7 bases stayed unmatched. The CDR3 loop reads CASSLEGGGKYEQYF. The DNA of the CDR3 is TGTGCCAGCAGCTTAGAGGGCGGGGGAAAGTACGAGCAGTACTTC.

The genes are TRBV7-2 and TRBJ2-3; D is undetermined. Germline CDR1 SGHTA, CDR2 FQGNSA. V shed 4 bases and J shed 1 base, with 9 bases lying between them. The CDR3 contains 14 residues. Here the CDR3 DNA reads TGTGCCAGCAGCTCAAGGGTAGGCACAGATACGCAGTATTTT. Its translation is CASSSRVGTDTQYF.

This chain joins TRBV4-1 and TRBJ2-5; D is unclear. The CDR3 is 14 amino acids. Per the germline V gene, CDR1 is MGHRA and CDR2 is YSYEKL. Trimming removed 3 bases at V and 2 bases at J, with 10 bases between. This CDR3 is CASSHHGRQETQYF. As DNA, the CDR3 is TGCGCCAGCAGCCATCACGGGCGACAAGAGACCCAGTACTTC.

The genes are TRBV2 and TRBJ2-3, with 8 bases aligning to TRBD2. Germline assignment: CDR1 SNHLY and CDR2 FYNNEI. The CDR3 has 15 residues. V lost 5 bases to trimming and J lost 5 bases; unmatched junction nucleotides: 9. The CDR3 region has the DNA TGTGCCAGCAGTCCGACCAGCGGGAGTCGAGATACGCAGTATTTT. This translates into CASSPTSGSRDTQYF.

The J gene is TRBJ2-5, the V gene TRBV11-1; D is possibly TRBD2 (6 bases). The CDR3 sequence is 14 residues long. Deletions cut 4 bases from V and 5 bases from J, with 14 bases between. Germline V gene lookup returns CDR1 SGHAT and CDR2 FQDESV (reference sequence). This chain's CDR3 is CASSSATRMETQYF. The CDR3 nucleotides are TGTGCCAGCAGCTCCGCGACTAGAATGGAGACCCAGTACTTC.

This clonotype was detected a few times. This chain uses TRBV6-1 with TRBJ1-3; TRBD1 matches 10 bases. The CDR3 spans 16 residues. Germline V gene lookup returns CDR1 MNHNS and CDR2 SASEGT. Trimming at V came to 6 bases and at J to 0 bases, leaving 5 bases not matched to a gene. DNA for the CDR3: TGTGCCAGCAGGGGGACAGGGGCCCTCTCTGGAAACACCATATATTTT. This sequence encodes CASRGTGALSGNTIYF.

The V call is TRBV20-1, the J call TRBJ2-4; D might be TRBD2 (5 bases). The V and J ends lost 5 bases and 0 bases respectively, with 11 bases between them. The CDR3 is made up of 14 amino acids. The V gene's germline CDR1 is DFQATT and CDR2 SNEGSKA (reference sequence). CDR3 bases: TGCAGTGCTGGGGAGCTCCTAGCCAAAAACATTCAGTACTTC. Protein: CSAGELLAKNIQYF.

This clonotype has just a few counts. CDR3 nucleotide sequence: TGTGCCAGCAACTTAAGGGAGACAGGGGGTTCGGGGTATGGCTACACCTTC. It translates to CASNLRETGGSGYGYTF. The V call is TRBV12-3 or TRBV12-4, the J call TRBJ1-2, with 9 positions matching TRBD1. The CDR3 is 17 residues long. V was clipped by 7 bases and J by 5 bases; unmatched bases: 17.

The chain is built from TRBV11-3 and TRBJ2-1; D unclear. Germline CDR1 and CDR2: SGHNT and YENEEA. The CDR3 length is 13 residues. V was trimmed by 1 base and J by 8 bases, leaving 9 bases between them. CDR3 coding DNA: TGTGCCAGCAGCTTAGTCCCCGAATATGAGCAGTTCTTC. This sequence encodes CASSLVPEYEQFF.

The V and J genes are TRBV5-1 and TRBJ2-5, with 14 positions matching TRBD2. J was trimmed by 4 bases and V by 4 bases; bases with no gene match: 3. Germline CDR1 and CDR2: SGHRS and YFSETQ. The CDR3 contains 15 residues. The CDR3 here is CASSEGLAGVETQYF. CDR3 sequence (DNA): TGCGCCAGCAGCGAGGGACTAGCGGGGGTAGAGACCCAGTACTTC.

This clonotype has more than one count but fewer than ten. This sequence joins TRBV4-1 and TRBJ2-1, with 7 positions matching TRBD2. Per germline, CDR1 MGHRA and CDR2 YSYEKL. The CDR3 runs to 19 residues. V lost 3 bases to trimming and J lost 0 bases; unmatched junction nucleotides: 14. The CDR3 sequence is CASSQGLVAGRSSYNEQFF. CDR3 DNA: TGCGCCAGCAGCCAGGGTCTCGTAGCGGGTCGGAGCTCCTACAATGAGCAGTTCTTC.